This T cell receptor (beta chain) emerged from a study of shared clonotypes between healthy human individuals. On this clone itself: This sample includes further DNA sequences coding for the same CDR3.

Generated by immunoSEQ multiplex PCR, the TCRdb table keeps only in-frame clones and is missing some. Altogether around 550,000 clones are present, less than 96% being singletons, with the ten largest covering 0.06%. The CDR3 contains 15 residues. Per the germline V gene, CDR1 is SGHRS and CDR2 is YFSETQ. Unmatched junction bases numbered 4, after V lost 0 bases and J lost 7 bases. The origin of this receptor is a woman aged 25 to 39 in good health. V is TRBV5-1 and J is TRBJ2-1, with 10 bases aligning to TRBD2. Sample: naive CD4+ T cells sorted from blood. As for subset: CD45RA+ positively selected. CDR3 coding DNA: TGCGCCAGCAGCTTGGTGCCTAGCGGGAGTAATGAGCAGTTCTTC. This encodes CASSLVPSGSNEQFF. Full variable domain (outside the CDR3, taken from reference TRBV5-1 and TRBJ2-1): KAGVTQTPRYLIKTRGQQVTLSCSPISGHRSVSWYQQTPGQGLQFLFEYFSETQRNKGNFPGRFSGRQFSNSRSEMNVSTLELGDSALYLCASSLVPSGSNEQFFGPGTRLTVL.